This is a list of T cell receptor beta chains from one sample in a study of blood T cell repertoires in COVID-19. TCRdb's table, derived via immunoSEQ multiplex PCR, lists solely in-frame clones and lacks some. The data contain roughly 140,000 clones, roughly 80% of them singletons. Material for sequencing was PBMCs or T cells enriched from blood (not recorded which). These receptors originate from a man aged 50 to 59 who had recovered from COVID-19. CDR3s include the opening cysteine and the closing phenylalanine or tryptophan.

TRBJ2-5 TRBV18 CASSPPPGLETQYF
TRBJ1-1 TRBV5-1 CASSLQGQGPYTEAFF
TRBJ1-1 TRBV7-9 CASSSSFAEAFF
TRBJ2-7 TRBV7-2 CASSLNPGQVYEQYF
TRBJ1-1 TRBV6-5 CASSYERNTEAFF
TRBJ1-2 TRBV29-1 CSVDGHRDRNIYGYTF
TRBJ1-6 TRBV25-1 CASSGTGGLHF
TRBJ1-4 TRBV4-2 CASSQDPRASEEKLFF
TRBJ1-1 TRBV19 CASMGQGGYTEAFF
TRBJ2-7 TRBV18 CASSPMGLAGGSYEQYF
TRBJ1-1 TRBV5-6 CASSFRRGYTEAFF
TRBJ2-7 TRBV6-2/TRBV6-3 CASSYQGPAYEQYF
TRBJ1-6 TRBV30 CAWGPSYNSPLHF
TRBJ2-7 TRBV18 CASSPDRNYEQYF
TRBJ1-4 TRBV6-5 CASRDATNEKLFF
TRBJ1-1 TRBV7-3 CASSLTSLGRGDTEAFF
TRBJ1-1 TRBV29-1 CSVENIGAPNTEAFF
TRBJ2-1 TRBV6-5 CASSYQPGNLKQFF
TRBJ2-5 TRBV5-1 CASSWHPQETQYF
TRBJ1-2 TRBV2 CASSDYGIYGYTF
TRBJ1-4 TRBV7-9 CASCPQGMCEKLFF
TRBJ2-6 TRBV2 CASKRTGDSGANVLTF
TRBJ2-1 TRBV9 CASSPPPGGKNEQFF
TRBJ1-2 TRBV19 CASSQIVGDSYGYTF
TRBJ2-1 TRBV7-6 CASSLTSGGAFYNEQFF
TRBJ1-4 TRBV7-9 CASSGGQLGYEKLFF
TRBJ1-6 TRBV7-8 CASTLRGTDNSPLHF
TRBJ1-3 TRBV7-9 CASSFMGEGGNTIYF
TRBJ1-4 TRBV21-1 CASSVGDRGGEKLFF
TRBJ1-2 TRBV2 CASSVQGQGAGGYTF
TRBJ1-3 TRBV4-1 CASSQGTGLRNTIYF
TRBJ2-6 TRBV7-3 CASSLRTGEANVLTF
TRBJ2-7 TRBV14 CASSPTGTGKQYF
TRBJ1-2 TRBV10-3 CAISGDRGYDGYTF
TRBJ1-2 TRBV18 CASSPRRTQGAGDGYTF
TRBJ2-2 TRBV5-1 CASSFGQGGTAGELFF
TRBJ2-2 TRBV7-2 CASSDFNTGELFF
TRBJ1-5 TRBV6-1 CASSDPGSNQPQHF
TRBJ1-5 TRBV21-1 CASTKGDRDREYQPQHF
TRBJ1-3 TRBV3-1/TRBV3-2 CASSPGGVGGNTIYF
TRBJ2-5 TRBV7-8 CASSLARRFGETQYF
TRBJ2-7 TRBV3-1/TRBV3-2 CASSRPGQGARSEQYF
TRBJ1-6 TRBV13 CASSLEEGSYNSPLHF